This TCR beta chain is drawn from a study of blood T cell repertoires in COVID-19 (dated by TCRdb to the early 2020s). In terms of the full investigation: Collaborator samples came from the United States, Italy and Spain and covered acute and convalescent phases of COVID-19. The material from the prospective study consisted of cDNA or gDNA derived from T cells, B-cell-depleted T cells, or PBMCs. Subjects who had been exposed to COVID-19, were actively infected with it, or had recovered from it provided the deeply sampled blood TCRbeta repertoires that made up the dataset. The repertoires were released in a freely available public database intended as a resource for research on the immune response to SARS-CoV-2. Samples were obtained from the ongoing ImmuneRACE study (first 160 participants) and from over a thousand subjects provided by 6 global collaborators. The sample metadata nearly always contained a de-identified subject ID, COVID-19 status, age in years and sex. Where available, HLA class I and class II types were obtained from metadata supplied by the sample provider rather than from assay-based typing. The investigation overall reported the following: How much clinical and demographic metadata was included differed by source and by participant, and the metadata was provided uncurated.

Participants in the prospective study were enrolled through a virtual design, were aged roughly 18 to 100 years, and lived in about two dozen United States geographic areas. Cohort assignment in the prospective study relied on participant-reported clinical history from a screening survey and a study questionnaire. Recovered participants in ImmuneRACE Cohort 3 were defined as having two consecutive negative NP/OP PCR tests, clearance from a healthcare professional, or resolution of symptoms. In the prospective study, whole blood, serum and a nasopharyngeal or oropharyngeal swab were collected from each participant by mobile phlebotomists. Additional blood draws and questionnaires over an approximately two-month period could optionally be provided by prospective study participants. Before DNA extraction, blood samples from the prospective study were shipped at room temperature or frozen. TCRbeta CDR3 regions were amplified from genomic DNA by means of the immunoSEQ Assay, a bias-controlled multiplex PCR. In the source study's methods: Nucleated cell counts per sample were estimated from amplification of reference gene primers within the assay. Sequence reads were collapsed and filtered to measure the absolute abundance of every unique TCRbeta CDR3 rearrangement. For each sample, productive Simpson clonality was calculated as the square root of Simpson's diversity index over productive rearrangements. In TCRdb, the immuneACCESS table is reduced to in-frame sequences with V and J assigned. These tables do not hold every clone; where another copy was compared, an unresolved V gene accounts for under half, and the others remain unexplained. V, J and clone size were drawn from that table, and D and trimming were deduced from the DNA. The sample records fewer than 450,000 clones, 90% of which are singletons. Less than 0.75% of the sample rests with the top ten.

Worth noting for this clone: It lacks a known antigen. No clone much larger than this one lies a single base away; base qualities are absent.

Specimen: PBMCs or T cells enriched from blood (not recorded which). This TCR derives from a man younger than 30 who had recovered from COVID-19.

The CDR3 reads CSVTETYEQYF. The nucleotides read TGCAGCGTCACAGAAACCTACGAGCAGTACTTC. The chain employs TRBV29-1 and TRBJ2-7; the D gene cannot be named for sure. According to the germline V gene, CDR1 reads SQVTM and CDR2 reads ANQGSEA. The V and J ends are trimmed by 6 bases and 2 bases, leaving 8 bases between them. Counted from cysteine to phenylalanine, this CDR3 has 11 amino acids. Kept here is only the CDR3 DNA, which spans 33 bases and is read in frame from base 1.